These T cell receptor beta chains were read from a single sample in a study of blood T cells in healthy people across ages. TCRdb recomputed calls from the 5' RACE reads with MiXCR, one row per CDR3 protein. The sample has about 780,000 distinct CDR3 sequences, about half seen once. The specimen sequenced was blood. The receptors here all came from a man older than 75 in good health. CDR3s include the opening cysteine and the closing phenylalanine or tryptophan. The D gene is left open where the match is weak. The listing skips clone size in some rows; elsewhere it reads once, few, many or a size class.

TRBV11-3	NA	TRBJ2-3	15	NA	TGTGCCAGCAGGTCCGCCGGACTCTCCCCAGATACGCAGTATTTT	CASRSAGLSPDTQYF
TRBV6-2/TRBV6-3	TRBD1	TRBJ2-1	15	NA	TGTGCCAGCGGGGCCCTCCGGGACAGGCACAATGAGCAGTTCTTC	CASGALRDRHNEQFF
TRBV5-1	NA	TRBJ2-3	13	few	TGCGCCAGCAGCTTAGATCAGACAGATACGCAGTATTTT	CASSLDQTDTQYF
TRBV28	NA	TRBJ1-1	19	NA	TGTGCCAGCAGTTTAAATATAGTGAAAGCTGGACGGAGGAACACTGAAGCTTTCTTT	CASSLNIVKAGRRNTEAFF
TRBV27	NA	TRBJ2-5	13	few	TGTGCCAGCAGTTTATATGGACGGGAGACCCAGTACTTC	CASSLYGRETQYF
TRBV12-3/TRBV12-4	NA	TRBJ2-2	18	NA	TGTGCCAGCAGTTACCTCGTGGTGGCAAGCGCCCACACCGGGGAGCTGTTTTTT	CASSYLVVASAHTGELFF
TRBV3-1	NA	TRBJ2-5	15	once	TGTGCCAGCAGCCCACAGACTTACACGGGAGAGACCCAGTACTTC	CASSPQTYTGETQYF
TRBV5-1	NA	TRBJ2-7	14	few	TGCGCCAGCAGCTTGGATACGGTAGGCTACGAGCAGTACTTC	CASSLDTVGYEQYF
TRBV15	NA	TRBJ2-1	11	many	TGTGCCACCAGCATATTGGGTGAGCAGTTCTTC	CATSILGEQFF
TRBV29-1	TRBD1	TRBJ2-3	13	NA	TGCAGCGTCGGGACAGGGGGAGCAGATACGCAGTATTTT	CSVGTGGADTQYF
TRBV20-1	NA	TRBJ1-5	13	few	TGCAGTGCTAGTGTGGGGGACGATCAGCCCCAGCATTTT	CSASVGDDQPQHF
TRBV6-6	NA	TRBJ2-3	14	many	TGTGCCAGCAGTTACAGCGGGAGCACAGATACGCAGTATTTT	CASSYSGSTDTQYF
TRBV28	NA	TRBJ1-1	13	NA	TGTGCGGGCACCAGCTTCATGAACACTGAAGCTTTCTTT	CAGTSFMNTEAFF
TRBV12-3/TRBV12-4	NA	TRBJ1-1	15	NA	TGTGCCAGCAGTGGTGCCGGGGGCATGAACACTGAAGCTTTCTTT	CASSGAGGMNTEAFF
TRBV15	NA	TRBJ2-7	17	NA	TGTGCCACCAGCAGAGGAATGGGGGGGACACTCAACTACGAGCAGTACTTC	CATSRGMGGTLNYEQYF
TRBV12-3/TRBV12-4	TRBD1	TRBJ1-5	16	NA	TGTGCCAGCAGTCCCCTGGGACAGGGGGAGGATCAGCCCCAGCATTTT	CASSPLGQGEDQPQHF
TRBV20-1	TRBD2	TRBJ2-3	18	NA	TGCAGTGCTAGATGGGCTAGCGGACTCAGCATGGTGGCAGATACGCAGTATTTT	CSARWASGLSMVADTQYF
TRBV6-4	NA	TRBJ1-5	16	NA	TGTGCCAGCAGTGACTCCATCGGGGGTCTTGATCAGCCCCAGCATTTT	CASSDSIGGLDQPQHF
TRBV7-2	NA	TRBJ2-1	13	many	TGTGCCAGCAGCTTATCAGGGAACAATGAGCAGTTCTTC	CASSLSGNNEQFF
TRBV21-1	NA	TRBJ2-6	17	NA	TGTGCCAGCAGCAATAGGGACAGGCGCTCTGGGGCCAACGTCCTGACTTTC	CASSNRDRRSGANVLTF
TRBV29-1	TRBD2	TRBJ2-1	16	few	TGCAGCGTTGAAGGACTAGCGGGGGGGCTAGTTGGTGAGCAGTTCTTC	CSVEGLAGGLVGEQFF
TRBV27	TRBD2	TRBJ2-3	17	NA	TGTGCCAGCAGTTTATATGGGCTAGCGGGCAGCACAGATACGCAGTATTTT	CASSLYGLAGSTDTQYF